Listed here are 29 T cell receptor beta chains from one sample, sequenced in a study of blood T cells in healthy people across ages. Then a second PCR, running about 6 to 11 cycles, was carried out with a sample-barcoded 5' primer and a J-beta primer mix. Each CDR3 protein is one row after TCRdb ran MiXCR on the 5' RACE reads. The sample lists about a million distinct CDR3 sequences; 51% were seen once. Sequencing used blood. The source is a woman in her fifties or sixties in good health.

The chain carries TRBV20-1 and TRBJ2-7, with D perhaps TRBD1 or TRBD2 (5 bases each). With 4 bases removed from V and 2 bases from J, the gap between germline ends came to 24 bases. The CDR3 sequence is 17 residues long. Germline CDR1 reads DFQATT; CDR2 reads SNEGSKA (reference sequence). CDR3 in amino acids: CSATGARDVSWAYEQYF. The CDR3 DNA sequence: TGCAGTGCTACTGGGGCCCGGGACGTCTCTTGGGCCTACGAGCAGTACTTC.

The rearrangement links TRBV5-5 to TRBJ2-3; D unclear. The CDR3 is made up of 15 amino acids. Germline V CDR1 and CDR2: SGHKS, YYEKEE (reference sequence). V shed 0 bases and J shed 0 bases, with 8 bases lying between them. CDR3 residues: CASSLDGSSTDTQYF. In DNA form, the CDR3 reads TGTGCCAGCAGCTTGGACGGATCTAGCACAGATACGCAGTATTTT.

This clonotype was seen a few times. V and J are TRBV20-1 and TRBJ2-1; 15 nucleotides align to TRBD2. Germline V gives CDR1 DFQATT, CDR2 SNEGSKA (reference sequence). This CDR3 is built from 16 residues. The V segment lost 5 bases and the J segment 1 base; nucleotides outside the gene matches: 3. The CDR3 region has the DNA TGCAGTGCTCGGGGACTAGCGGGAGGATCCTACAATGAGCAGTTCTTC. As protein: CSARGLAGGSYNEQFF.

V usage is TRBV28 and J usage is TRBJ2-2, with 8 positions matching TRBD1. Germline V gene data show CDR1 as MDHEN and CDR2 as SYDVKM. CDR3 size: 16 residues. Unmatched junction bases numbered 8, after V lost 1 base and J lost 7 bases. CDR3 amino acids: CASSLFLQGVVGELFF. DNA for the CDR3: TGTGCCAGCAGTTTATTTCTACAGGGGGTAGTCGGGGAGCTGTTTTTT.

The chain has TRBV21-1 and TRBJ2-3; the D call of TRBD2 is as the table states it, not checked on the DNA. TRBV21-1 is a recognized pseudogene. CDR3 length equals 16 residues. CDR3 protein: CASRPRDYLFTDTQYF. In DNA, the CDR3 is TGTGCCAGCAGACCTCGGGACTACCTTTTCACAGATACGCAGTATTTT.

The gene calls are TRBV5-1 and TRBJ2-3; the match to TRBD1 covers 10 bases. This CDR3 region has 15 residues. CDR1 and CDR2 from the germline V gene are SGHRS and YFSETQ. The V gene end was trimmed by 0 bases and the J gene end by 3 bases; junction bases not matched to a gene: 1. CDR3 coding DNA: TGCGCCAGCAGCTTGGAGGACAGGGGGACAGATACGCAGTATTTT. It yields the protein CASSLEDRGTDTQYF.

The table lists this clonotype with a few counts. CDR3 in amino acids: CASRPGPGYEQYF. Here the CDR3 DNA reads TGTGCCAGCAGACCGGGCCCTGGTTACGAGCAGTACTTC. This chain uses TRBV7-9 with TRBJ2-7; D uncertain. This CDR3 has 13 amino acids. CDR1 is SEHNR, CDR2 FQNEAQ, per germline (reference sequence). V was pared by 6 bases and J by 4 bases, with 13 bases between.

This clonotype was counted once. The gene calls are TRBV6-1 and TRBJ1-5; D is ambiguous. Per germline, CDR1 MNHNS and CDR2 SASEGT. The CDR3 has 16 residues. The V end lost 2 bases, the J end lost 2 bases, and 13 bases lay between the germline ends. The CDR3 coding sequence is TGTGCCAGCAGTGAATTCCTAGCAGGCGGCAATCAGCCCCAGCATTTT. Translation: CASSEFLAGGNQPQHF.

The chain employs TRBV6-1 and TRBJ1-5, with 7 nucleotides matching TRBD1. Trimming at V came to 8 bases and at J to 4 bases, leaving 5 bases not matched to a gene. Germline CDR1 reads MNHNS; CDR2 reads SASEGT. CDR3 length: 13 amino acids. CDR3 DNA: TGTGCCAGCGCCCGGGACAGAAATCAGCCCCAGCATTTT. Its translation: CASARDRNQPQHF.

This clonotype was seen a handful of times. V gene TRBV11-2 combines with J gene TRBJ2-5; D not certain. Looked up from germline, CDR1 is SGHAT and CDR2 is FQNNGV. V lost 5 bases and J 0 bases, leaving 13 bases between the germline ends. The CDR3 is 15 residues long. Here the CDR3 DNA reads TGTGCCAGCAGCAAAGACGGTGGGTACCAAGAGACCCAGTACTTC. Encoded protein: CASSKDGGYQETQYF.

This chain connects TRBV3-1 to TRBJ2-5; the match to TRBD2 covers 11 bases. Germline trimming cut 6 bases from V and 1 base from J; bases unmatched to any gene: 7. The CDR3 consists of 16 residues. The germline CDR1 and CDR2 sequences are LGHDT and YNNKEL (reference sequence). The CDR3 region is CASRDHSGRAQETQYF. DNA for the CDR3: TGTGCCAGCAGAGACCATAGCGGGAGGGCCCAAGAGACCCAGTACTTC.

This clonotype turned up a few times. This sequence joins TRBV4-1 and TRBJ1-5; D not certain. Germline CDR1 reads MGHRA; CDR2 reads YSYEKL. V dropped 6 bases and J dropped 6 bases, with 15 bases sitting between them. CDR3 length: 14 residues. CDR3 loop: CASRLAGSGQPQHF. CDR3 in DNA: TGCGCCAGCAGGCTGGCAGGTTCGGGTCAGCCCCAGCATTTT.

The chain uses TRBV6-2 or TRBV6-3 and TRBJ1-5; no firm D call. Trimming took off 5 bases at V and 4 bases at J, with 12 bases between the two ends. Germline V gene sequence: CDR1 MNHEY, CDR2 SVGEGT. This CDR3 spans 14 amino acids. CDR3 sequence: CASSDTAGNQPQHF. The CDR3 nucleotides are TGTGCCAGCAGTGACACGGCGGGAAATCAGCCCCAGCATTTT.

This clonotype came up once. The chain couples TRBV21-1 to TRBJ2-1; whether TRBD2, the table's D call, matches the DNA was not checked. TRBV21-1 is a listed pseudogene. CDR3 length equals 18 residues. The CDR3 loop reads CASSKAGSGRGSYNERFF. DNA of the CDR3: TGTGCCAGCAGCAAAGCGGGGAGCGGGAGGGGGTCCTACAATGAGCGGTTCTTC.

This clonotype has only one observation. The chain recombines TRBV6-1 with TRBJ2-5; 9 bases are shared with TRBD1. V dropped 7 bases and J dropped 5; count of bases not matched to a gene: 5. From germline, CDR1 is MNHNS and CDR2 SASEGT. This CDR3 has 13 residues. CDR3 nucleotides: TGTGCCAGCACCCGGGACAGGGTGGAGACCCAGTACTTC. Amino acid sequence: CASTRDRVETQYF.

There are many counts of this clonotype. The genes are TRBV6-6 and TRBJ2-7; TRBD2 aligns across 7 bases. Per germline, CDR1 MNHNY and CDR2 SVGAGI (reference sequence). The ends lost 0 bases at V and 2 bases at J; junction bases unmatched: 1. The CDR3 has 14 amino acids. CDR3 in amino acids: CASSYSGLTYEQYF. In nucleotides, the CDR3 is TGTGCCAGCAGTTACTCGGGACTAACCTACGAGCAGTACTTC.

This clonotype has just a few counts. V is TRBV4-1 and J is TRBJ2-7, with 8 nucleotides matching TRBD2. Germline V lookup: CDR1 MGHRA, CDR2 YSYEKL. V was pared by 3 bases and J by 5 bases, with 6 bases of the junction left unmatched. This CDR3 spans 14 amino acids. CDR3 nucleotide sequence: TGCGCCAGCAGCCAGGGGCCTAGCGGGCACGAGCAGTACTTC. Protein sequence: CASSQGPSGHEQYF.

This clonotype has a handful of counts. This rearrangement joins TRBV6-1 to TRBJ1-2, with 7 bases fitting TRBD1. The CDR3 has 15 amino acids. V shed 6 bases, J shed 4 bases, and the junction held 11 bases outside the gene matches. Germline CDR1 and CDR2: MNHNS and SASEGT. The CDR3 spells CASSGPGQIFYGYTF. The CDR3 nucleotides read TGTGCCAGCAGCGGGCCGGGACAGATTTTCTATGGCTACACCTTC.

This clonotype was seen once. V and J are TRBV28 and TRBJ2-1; perhaps TRBD1 as D (6 bases). Looked up from germline, CDR1 is MDHEN and CDR2 is SYDVKM. The length of the CDR3 is 14 residues. Between the trimmed V and J ends, which lost 7 bases and 6 bases, there was a span of 16 bases. The CDR3 is CASTRAGASNEQFF. In DNA, the CDR3 is TGTGCCAGCACTCGGGCAGGGGCGAGCAATGAGCAGTTCTTC.

The rearrangement joins TRBV20-1 to TRBJ1-1; TRBD1 matches at 8 bases. Per germline, CDR1 DFQATT and CDR2 SNEGSKA (reference sequence). This CDR3 has 15 amino acids. The V segment lost 4 bases and the J segment 1 base; nucleotides outside the gene matches: 8. In nucleotides, the CDR3 is TGCAGTGCTATAAGGACAGGGAGGGGGAACACTGAAGCTTTCTTT. This codes for CSAIRTGRGNTEAFF.

This clonotype was recorded at least ten times. The chain joins TRBV4-3 to TRBJ2-5, with 10 bases fitting TRBD1. The V gene end was trimmed by 3 bases and the J gene end by 7 bases; junction bases not matched to a gene: 17. Germline values: CDR1 LGHNA, CDR2 YSLEER. The CDR3 loop spans 18 amino acids. CDR3 in DNA: TGCGCCAGCAGCCATTCAAAGATCGTGACAGGGGGCTTGGGGACCCAGTACTTC. It yields the protein CASSHSKIVTGGLGTQYF.

The chain couples TRBV12-3 or TRBV12-4 to TRBJ2-1; unclear D gene. The CDR3 length is 13 residues. V was cut by 3 bases and J by 5 bases, with 8 bases left in between. Here the CDR3 reads CASSFNRHNEQFF. The CDR3 DNA sequence: TGTGCCAGCAGTTTTAACAGACACAATGAGCAGTTCTTC.

The rearrangement links TRBV15 to TRBJ2-7, with D perhaps being TRBD1 or TRBD2 (5 bases each). Trimming removed 3 bases from V and 2 bases from J, with 14 bases in between. Germline lookup yields CDR1 LNHNV and CDR2 YYDKDF (reference sequence). The CDR3 sequence is 15 residues long. CDR3 protein: CATSSGSEGPYEQYF. The CDR3 nucleotides are TGTGCCACCAGCAGTGGGAGTGAGGGGCCCTACGAGCAGTACTTC.

The table lists this clonotype with a count of one. The chain is built from TRBV5-5 and TRBJ2-3, with 9 bases fitting TRBD1. V lost 4 bases, J lost 7 bases, and 10 bases stayed unmatched. The CDR3 contains 15 residues. Germline assignment: CDR1 SGHKS and CDR2 YYEKEE (reference sequence). The CDR3 region has the DNA TGTGCCAGCAGCACACAAACAGGGGGCGCATATACGCAGTATTTT. This codes for CASSTQTGGAYTQYF.

This clonotype was counted a few times. The chain has TRBV4-1 and TRBJ2-3, with D possibly called TRBD1 or TRBD2 (5 bases each). CDR1 is MGHRA, CDR2 YSYEKL, per germline. Trimming shortened V by 1 base and J by 2 bases, and 16 bases separated the two germline ends. The CDR3 extends over 17 amino acids. CDR3 in DNA: TGCGCCAGCAGCCAAGTGGCCGGGGCTACCTACACAGATACGCAGTATTTT. This gives the protein CASSQVAGATYTDTQYF.

The CDR3 bases are TGCAGCGTTAAGTCGATAATGGGGTACGAGCAGTACTTC. Its translation: CSVKSIMGYEQYF. The chain employs TRBV20-1 and TRBJ2-7, with D uncertain. From germline, CDR1 is DFQATT and CDR2 SNEGSKA (reference sequence). This CDR3 has 13 amino acids.

This rearrangement joins TRBV12-3 or TRBV12-4 to TRBJ2-4, with D uncertain. Trimming removed 0 bases from V and 1 base from J, with 7 bases in between. CDR3 size: 15 residues. DNA of the CDR3: TGTGCCAGCAGTTTAGCCAATGAGGCCAAAAACATTCAGTACTTC. Its protein is CASSLANEAKNIQYF.

The chain links TRBV7-3 to TRBJ1-1; D is unresolved. The CDR3 has 13 amino acids. V was clipped by 4 bases and J by 5 bases, with 11 bases between them. The germline CDR1 and CDR2 sequences are SGHTA and FQGTGA. The CDR3 sequence: CASSSTDSTEAFF. The DNA of the CDR3 is TGTGCCAGCAGCTCTACCGACTCGACTGAAGCTTTCTTT. The full variable domain, with the rest looked up from reference TRBV7-3 and TRBJ1-1, is GAGVSQTPSNKVTEKGKYVELRCDPISGHTALYWYRQSLGQGPEFLIYFQGTGAADDSGLPNDRFFAVRPEGSVSTLKIQRTERGDSAVYLCASSSTDSTEAFFGQGTRLTVV.

Only a few counts were recorded for this clonotype. The chain carries TRBV7-9 and TRBJ2-5, with a tentative D call TRBD2 (6 bases). Germline-derived CDR1 and CDR2 are SEHNR and FQNEAQ (reference sequence). V was pared by 5 bases and J by 2 bases, with 15 bases between. The CDR3 contains 15 residues. For the CDR3, the DNA is TGTGCCAGCAGCGTGGGGAGTGGGGGGCAAGAGACCCAGTACTTC. Its protein product is CASSVGSGGQETQYF.